The TCR beta chain described here comes from a study of T cells in Graves' hyperthyroidism and ophthalmopathy. This clonotype was found many times. Amplification yielded TCR beta CDR3 regions, with RNA transcripts as the source. A set of HTBI primers served as the primers for a first-round RT-PCR of the TCR CDR3. A single record per CDR3 protein comes from TCRdb applying MiXCR to the multiplex PCR reads. This sample has about 96,000 distinct CDR3 sequences, with about 51% found just once. The material sequenced was blood. This TCR was sampled from a woman between 40 and 50 years old with Graves' hyperthyroidism.

The CDR3 sequence is CASSFSSGRASADTQYF. As DNA, the CDR3 is TGTGCCAGCAGCTTCTCTAGCGGGAGGGCCTCGGCAGATACGCAGTATTTT. The rearrangement uses TRBV7-2 and TRBJ2-3; TRBD2 matches 12 bases. The V gene's germline CDR1 is SGHTA and CDR2 FQGNSA. J was trimmed by 4 bases and V by 3 bases; bases with no gene match: 8. This CDR3 has 17 amino acids.